This TCR beta chain stems from a study of cytomegalovirus exposure and HLA in healthy donors (TCRdb year 2017). With regard to the full study: According to an earlier analysis of a few hundred of the donors, about 179 million T cells yielded 90 million to 130 million unique TCR beta sequences and 276 Gb of sequence data. An early release that covered some 630 HLA-typed donors contained 300 to 350 gigabases of sequencing data and 85 million to 100 million unique TCR sequences. Of the roughly 410 genotyped donors, less than 90% were placed in the genetic ancestry cluster associated with self-reported Caucasian donors. The study aimed to test whether signatures of past pathogen exposure could be identified by cataloging public T cell receptors. Using immunosequencing, the study profiled T cell repertoires from roughly 650 subjects and related those repertoires to cytomegalovirus serostatus. Besides the first cohort of hundreds of subjects, a separate validation cohort made up of roughly 130 different subjects was used. The study combined high-throughput TCR immunosequencing, statistical association of individual TCRs with disease status, and machine learning to predict cytomegalovirus infection status. To study patterns of TCR occurrence, a later analysis re-analyzed previously published TCR beta repertoires from 666 donors and added high-resolution HLA genotyping. Rather than using new phenotypic data, the later analysis identified candidate immune exposures from TCR beta sequences and from how often those sequences occurred across donors. In an earlier analysis of a few hundred of the donors, high-throughput TCR beta sequencing was used to judge whether each TCR beta V gene segment behaved as functional or pseudogenic. Alongside the repertoire data, information on donor age, sex, ethnicity and CMV serostatus was compiled. In a later genetic analysis, genome-wide SNP genotypes for about three fifths of the roughly 670 donors were used, and that subset was treated as a discovery cohort. All discovery cohort repertoires had been generated using a single sequencing platform. HLA typing covered class I and class II loci at four-digit resolution. Typing coverage differed by locus: A, B, C, DRB1 and DQB1 were typed in roughly 620-630 donors, DQA1 in roughly 500, DPA1 in some 570, and DPB1 in 400 to 480. Four to six DR-DQ haplotypes were handled as single units for association and clustering, since linkage in the cohort was strong. Among around 400 genotyped donors of the cohort, an average of around 220,000 unique TCR beta nucleotide sequences was sequenced per donor, of which about 18% were non-productive. Overall results and qualifications from the work: Broadly in line with IMGT annotations, most TCR beta V segments showed up in productive rearrangements about 90% or about 30% of the time in an earlier analysis of several hundred of the donors. HLA typing was unavailable for some donors at each locus, so association tests used only the typed subset. The sequencing pipeline was judged likely to have produced a cluster of highly shared sequence variants as a technical artifact. A further reported finding was that TCR beta sequences accurately predicted the HLA-A and HLA-B alleles for most subjects in the first cohort. In the study, approximately 160 TCR beta chains were listed as associated with cytomegalovirus. The classifier was reported to diagnose cytomegalovirus status with high specificity and sensitivity in both the original and validation cohorts. Because counts were too low, approximately 15 rarely observed V segments, including chromosome 9 orphons, were excluded from the earlier analysis of about 500 of the donors. Immune exposure information for the cohort was limited to CMV serostatus. Across donors, most TCR sequences were observed very rarely, whereas some public TCRs were present in many individuals. In a later analysis, 15,000 to 20,000 TCR beta sequences were associated with specific HLA alleles at a false discovery rate of 0.05. The presence/absence analyses assumed that sequencing depth was roughly uniform across donors, and that assumption may not be true. The authors suggested that the approach could potentially be extended to other disease states and immunological phenotypes. According to a later analysis, parvovirus B19, influenza, CMV and Epstein-Barr virus appeared linked to several top co-occurrence clusters. A later analysis found that TCR association rates varied across HLA loci, with DRB1 alleles showing the most associated TCRs and HLA-C alleles the fewest. Correlated functional status among segregating V segments might reflect linkage disequilibrium, but an unknown experimental factor could not be ruled out. A few of the identified cytomegalovirus-associated TCR beta chains were confirmed in vitro to be specific for cytomegalovirus antigens. The cohort was sequenced for TCR beta chains only, and without alpha or paired-chain data the features that could be detected were limited. In a later genetic analysis, a missense DCLRE1C variant was associated with V-gene and J-gene trimming of TCR beta chains, and the association was replicated in an independent cohort. In a later genetic analysis, fewer N-insertions in productive TCRs were reported among donors in an Asian-associated ancestry cluster than the roughly 670-donor mean. Assigning TCR associations to individual alleles was difficult when HLA alleles, especially DR and DQ, strongly co-occurred. Compared with equally common non-associated chains, HLA-associated TCR beta chains in a later analysis were more clonally expanded and had lower generation probabilities. The 87-base-pair reads could not distinguish some IMGT-functional V segments, including TRBV6-2 and TRBV6-3, so those segments were excluded. A later analysis found that most CMV-associated TCR beta chains appeared HLA-restricted, with HLA associations seemingly driven largely by CMV exposure.

The cohort comprised 550 to 700 healthy bone marrow donors. At the time of sampling, every cohort member was nominally healthy, though immune exposures that went unrecorded were likely present. The donor tested CMV seropositive, placing the donor among the 250 to 350 seropositive members of the cohort. A peripheral blood sample was collected from each donor, and TCR beta sequencing was performed on peripheral blood mononuclear cells. Genomic DNA was extracted from the blood cell samples with the Qiagen DNeasy Blood Extraction Kit. Its CDR3 holds 15 amino acids, cysteine through phenylalanine. Solely the CDR3 DNA is kept, with 45 bases framed from the first base. The trim is 2 bases for V and 0 bases for J, with a gap of 9 bases between the germline ends. In the germline V gene, CDR1 corresponds to SGDLS and CDR2 to YYNGEE. Worth noting for this clone: The clone's antigen remains unknown. Per-base quality was not reported, and no clone a single base away is much larger than it.

The library was obtained by the immunoSEQ multiplex PCR assay. The multiplex PCR relied on a mix of 60 forward primers for TCR Vbeta segments and 13 reverse primers for TCR Jbeta segments. The CDR3 region of rearranged TCR beta genes was amplified from genomic DNA by a multiplex PCR assay. On the Illumina HiSeq System, the amplified TCR beta libraries were sequenced as 87-base-pair reads. Turning to the authors' computational methods: A later analysis tallied 75 million to 95 million unique TCR beta chains across the approximately 670 repertoires, and about 12 million of those chains were shared by two or more donors. A nearest-neighbor algorithm error-corrected the raw reads and collapsed the reads into unique sequences, merging closely related sequences to remove PCR and sequencing errors. V, D and J gene segments were assigned by aligning CDR3 sequences to IMGT reference sequences. Each retained sequence needed at least a six-nucleotide match to both a V gene segment and a J gene segment. Rearrangements were called productive when the CDR3 lacked stop codons and stayed in frame with V and J; all others were non-productive. Following IMGT convention, CDR3 was defined as the stretch from the second conserved V-encoded cysteine to the conserved J-encoded phenylalanine. The earlier analysis of some 550 of the donors excluded any sequence lacking an unambiguous match to a single V gene segment. In an earlier analysis of approximately 610 of the donors, V segments were called functional above 56.7% productive rearrangements and were called segregating when the between-donor standard deviation exceeded 5%. A statistical classification framework was developed to diagnose cytomegalovirus status using the catalog of TCR beta chain sequences. V and J gene assignment, in a later analysis, came from comparing TCR nucleotide sequences with IMGT/GENE-DB human TR gene sequences. A later analysis assigned CDR3 sequences and most-parsimonious VDJ recombination scenarios with the TCRdist pipeline. In a later analysis, each TCR beta chain was defined by its CDR3 amino acid sequence together with its V-gene family, and reads lacking a unique V-gene family were excluded. As a way to deal with suspected cross-contamination and a sequencing artifact, a later analysis dropped 640 or so nucleotide sequences that were highly shared and had low generation probability. In a later analysis, a clonal expansion index was calculated for each public chain from normalized within-repertoire ranks of inferred template counts. In a later analysis, generation probabilities were computed using a VDJ recombination model fitted to out-of-frame rearrangements, and the results were checked against IGoR. In a later analysis, hypergeometric tests were used to score TCR-TCR, TCR-HLA and TCR-CMV co-occurrence, with a repertoire-size bias correction applied to TCR pairs. To estimate false discovery rates, a later analysis permuted the HLA or CMV assignments 20 times. A later analysis grouped co-occurring TCRs with DBSCAN, adding TCRdist sequence similarity when clustering within HLA-allele-positive subsets. For co-occurrence clustering, repertoires with fewer than 30,000 or more than 120,000 public chains were excluded, along with a handful of repertoires with anomalous nucleotide sharing. Here the immuneACCESS table is served through TCRdb, limited to in-frame sequences with V and J called. Missing clones are a known gap in these copies; in checked studies unresolved V genes cover under half, and the rest lacks a known reason. From that table come the V and J calls and clone size; the DNA was used to work out D and trimming. The sample includes fewer than 150,000 clones, with less than 80% observed a single time. The ten largest clonotypes hold approximately 7% of the sample.

The receptor's source is a man aged 40-49 years in good health and CMV-seropositive. The chain uses TRBV9 and TRBJ2-1; no D gene call is confident. Sequencing input: PBMCs. The CDR3 protein sequence reads: CASSVDLASYNEQFF. The DNA is TGTGCCAGCAGCGTGGATTTAGCCTCCTACAATGAGCAGTTCTTC.